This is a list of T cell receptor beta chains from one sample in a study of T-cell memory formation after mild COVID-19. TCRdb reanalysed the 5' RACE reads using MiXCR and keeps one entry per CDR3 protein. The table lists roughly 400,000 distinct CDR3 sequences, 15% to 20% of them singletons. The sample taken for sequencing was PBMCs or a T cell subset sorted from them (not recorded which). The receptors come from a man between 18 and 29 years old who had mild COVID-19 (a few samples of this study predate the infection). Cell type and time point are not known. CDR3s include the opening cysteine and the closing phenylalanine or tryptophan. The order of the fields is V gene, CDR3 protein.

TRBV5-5	CASSLDDRAYNEQFF
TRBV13	CASSLGGAINSPLHF
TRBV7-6	CASSPQVPGGYTF
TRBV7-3	CASSAPWATEAFF
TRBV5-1	CASSFTSGGRDTQYF
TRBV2	CASSAGVAYEQFF
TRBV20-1	CSARGNQPQHF
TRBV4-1	CASSQWGGRGEKLFF
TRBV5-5	CASSLLQGLGVSGYTF
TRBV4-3	CASSQVPARNTEAFF
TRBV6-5	CAAPPNHTKQPQHF